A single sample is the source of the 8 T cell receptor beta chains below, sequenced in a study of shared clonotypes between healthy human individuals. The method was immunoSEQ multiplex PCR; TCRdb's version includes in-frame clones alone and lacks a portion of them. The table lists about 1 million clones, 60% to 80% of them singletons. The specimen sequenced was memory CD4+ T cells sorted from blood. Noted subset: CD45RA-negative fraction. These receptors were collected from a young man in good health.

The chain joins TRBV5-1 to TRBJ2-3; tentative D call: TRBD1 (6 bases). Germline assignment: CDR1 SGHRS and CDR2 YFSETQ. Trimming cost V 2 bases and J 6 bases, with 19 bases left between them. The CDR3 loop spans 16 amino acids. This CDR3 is CASSFLGQQPTDTQYF. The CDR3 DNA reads TGCGCCAGCAGCTTCCTGGGACAACAGCCTACGGATACGCAGTATTTT.

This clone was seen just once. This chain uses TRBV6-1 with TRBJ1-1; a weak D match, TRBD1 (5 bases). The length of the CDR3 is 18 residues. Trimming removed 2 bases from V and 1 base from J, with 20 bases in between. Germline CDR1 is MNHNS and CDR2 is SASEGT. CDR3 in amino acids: CASSEWQVRAGENTEAFF. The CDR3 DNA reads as TGTGCCAGCAGTGAATGGCAGGTCAGGGCCGGGGAGAACACTGAAGCTTTCTTT.

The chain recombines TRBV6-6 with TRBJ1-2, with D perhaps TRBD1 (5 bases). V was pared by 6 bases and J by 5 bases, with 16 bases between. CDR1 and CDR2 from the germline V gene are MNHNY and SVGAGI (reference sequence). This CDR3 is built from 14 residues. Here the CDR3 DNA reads TGTGCCAGCAGCCCCATCGGGGCGAGGTATGGCTACACCTTC. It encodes CASSPIGARYGYTF.

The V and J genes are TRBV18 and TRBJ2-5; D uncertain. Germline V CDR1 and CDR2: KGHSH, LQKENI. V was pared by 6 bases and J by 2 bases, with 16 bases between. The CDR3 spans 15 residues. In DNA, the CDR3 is TGTGCCAGCTCTCGTAATAGTAAAAGACAAGAGACCCAGTACTTC. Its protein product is CASSRNSKRQETQYF.

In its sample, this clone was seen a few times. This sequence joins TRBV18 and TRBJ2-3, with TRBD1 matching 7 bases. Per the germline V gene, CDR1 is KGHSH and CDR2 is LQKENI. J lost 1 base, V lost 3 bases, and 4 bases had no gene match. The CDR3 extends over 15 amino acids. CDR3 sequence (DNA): TGTGCCAGCTCACCCCGACAGGGTGGCACAGATACGCAGTATTTT. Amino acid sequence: CASSPRQGGTDTQYF.

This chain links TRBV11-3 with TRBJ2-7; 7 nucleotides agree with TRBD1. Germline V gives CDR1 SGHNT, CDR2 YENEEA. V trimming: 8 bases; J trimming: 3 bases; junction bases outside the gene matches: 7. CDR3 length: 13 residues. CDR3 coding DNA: TGTGCCAGCTACCCCGGGACAGACTACGAGCAGTACTTC. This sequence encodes CASYPGTDYEQYF. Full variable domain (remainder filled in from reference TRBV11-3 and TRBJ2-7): EAGVVQSPRYKIIEKKQPVAFWCNPISGHNTLYWYLQNLGQGPELLIRYENEEAVDDSQLPKDRFSAERLKGVDSTLKIQPAELGDSAVYLCASYPGTDYEQYFGPGTRLTVT.

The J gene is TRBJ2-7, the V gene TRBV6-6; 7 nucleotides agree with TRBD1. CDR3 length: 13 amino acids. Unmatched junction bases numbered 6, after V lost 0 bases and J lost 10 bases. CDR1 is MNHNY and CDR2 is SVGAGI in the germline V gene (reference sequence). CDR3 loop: CASSYSDRALQYF. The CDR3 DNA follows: TGTGCCAGCAGTTACTCCGACAGGGCCCTCCAGTACTTC.

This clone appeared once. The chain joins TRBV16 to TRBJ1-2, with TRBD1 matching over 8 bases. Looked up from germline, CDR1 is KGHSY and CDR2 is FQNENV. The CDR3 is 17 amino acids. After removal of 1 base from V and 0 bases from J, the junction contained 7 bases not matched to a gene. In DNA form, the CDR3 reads TGTGCCAGCAGCCAATTTATGGACAGGGTGGCTAACTATGGCTACACCTTC. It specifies CASSQFMDRVANYGYTF.